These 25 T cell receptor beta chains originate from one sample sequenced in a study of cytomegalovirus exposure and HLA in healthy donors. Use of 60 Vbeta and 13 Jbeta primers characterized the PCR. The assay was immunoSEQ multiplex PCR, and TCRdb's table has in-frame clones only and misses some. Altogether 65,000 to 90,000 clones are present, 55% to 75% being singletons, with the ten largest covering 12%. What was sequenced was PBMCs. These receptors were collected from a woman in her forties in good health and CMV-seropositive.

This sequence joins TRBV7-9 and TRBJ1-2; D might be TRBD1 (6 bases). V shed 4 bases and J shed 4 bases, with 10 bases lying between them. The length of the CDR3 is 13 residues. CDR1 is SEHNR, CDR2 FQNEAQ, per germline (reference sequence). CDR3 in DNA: TGTGCCAGCAGCTCAGGACAGACCTATGGCTACACCTTC. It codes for CASSSGQTYGYTF.

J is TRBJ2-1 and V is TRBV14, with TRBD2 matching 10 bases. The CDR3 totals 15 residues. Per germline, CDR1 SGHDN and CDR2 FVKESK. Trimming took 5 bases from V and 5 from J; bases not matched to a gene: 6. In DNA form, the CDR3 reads TGTGCCAGCAGCAAACTAGCGGGGAGGCACAATGAGCAGTTCTTC. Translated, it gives CASSKLAGRHNEQFF.

CDR3 loop: CASTLTRAGEAFF. The CDR3, as DNA: TGTGCCAGCACCCTGACTAGGGCAGGCGAAGCTTTCTTT. V is TRBV13 and J is TRBJ1-1; D gene uncertain. In germline, CDR1 is PRHDT, CDR2 FYEKMQ (reference sequence). This CDR3 contains 13 residues. The V and J ends lost 7 bases and 8 bases respectively, with 17 bases between them.

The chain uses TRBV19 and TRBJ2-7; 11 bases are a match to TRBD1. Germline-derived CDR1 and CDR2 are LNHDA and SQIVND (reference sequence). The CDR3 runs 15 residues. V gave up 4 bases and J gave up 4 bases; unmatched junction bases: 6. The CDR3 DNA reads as TGTGCCAGTAGTAAAGGGACAGGGGGGGCGTACGAGCAGTACTTC. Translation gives CASSKGTGGAYEQYF.

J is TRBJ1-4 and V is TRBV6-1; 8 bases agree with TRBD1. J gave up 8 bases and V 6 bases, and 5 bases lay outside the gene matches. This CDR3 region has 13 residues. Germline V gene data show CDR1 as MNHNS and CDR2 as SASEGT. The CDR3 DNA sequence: TGTGCCAGCAGGTCAGGGGGCCGGGAAAAACTGTTTTTT. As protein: CASRSGGREKLFF.

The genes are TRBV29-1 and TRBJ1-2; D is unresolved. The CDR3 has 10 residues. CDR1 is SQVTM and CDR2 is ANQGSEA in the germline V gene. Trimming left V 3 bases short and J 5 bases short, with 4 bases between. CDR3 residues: CSVDSYGYTF. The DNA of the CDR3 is TGCAGCGTTGACAGTTATGGCTACACCTTC.

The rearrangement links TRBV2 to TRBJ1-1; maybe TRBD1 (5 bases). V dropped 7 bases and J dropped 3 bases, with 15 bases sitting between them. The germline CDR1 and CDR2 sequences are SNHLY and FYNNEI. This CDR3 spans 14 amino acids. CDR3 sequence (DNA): TGTGCCAGCACCTCTCAGGGTCGGGACACTGAAGCTTTCTTT. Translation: CASTSQGRDTEAFF. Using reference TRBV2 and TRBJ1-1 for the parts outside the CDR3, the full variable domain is EPEVTQTPSHQVTQMGQEVILRCVPISNHLYFYWYRQILGQKVEFLVSFYNNEISEKSEIFDDQFSVERPDGSNFTLKIRSTKLEDSAMYFCASTSQGRDTEAFFGQGTRLTVV.

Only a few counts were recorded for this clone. The CDR3 DNA reads as TGTGCCAGCAGTGAAAAGCGGGGGGGCTTGGAGACCCAGTACTTC. Translated, it gives CASSEKRGGLETQYF. V gene TRBV2 combines with J gene TRBJ2-5, with TRBD2 matching over 10 bases. Germline V lookup: CDR1 SNHLY, CDR2 FYNNEI. After removal of 2 bases from V and 5 bases from J, the junction contained 5 bases not matched to a gene. CDR3 length: 15 amino acids.

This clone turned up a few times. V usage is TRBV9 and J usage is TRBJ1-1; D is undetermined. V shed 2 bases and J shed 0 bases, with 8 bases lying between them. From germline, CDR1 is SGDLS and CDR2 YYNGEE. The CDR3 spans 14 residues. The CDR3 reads CASSVEGMNTEAFF. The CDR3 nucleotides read TGTGCCAGCAGCGTTGAGGGCATGAACACTGAAGCTTTCTTT.

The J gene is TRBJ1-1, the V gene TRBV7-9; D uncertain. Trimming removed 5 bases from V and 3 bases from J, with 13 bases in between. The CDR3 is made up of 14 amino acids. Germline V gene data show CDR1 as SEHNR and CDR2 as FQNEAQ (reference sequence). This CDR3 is CASSQIGGDTEAFF. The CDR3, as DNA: TGTGCCAGCAGCCAGATAGGAGGAGACACTGAAGCTTTCTTT.

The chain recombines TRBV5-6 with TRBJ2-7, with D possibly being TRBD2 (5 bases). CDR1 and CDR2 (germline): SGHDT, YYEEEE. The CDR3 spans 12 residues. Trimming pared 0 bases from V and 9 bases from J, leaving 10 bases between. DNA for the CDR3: TGTGCCAGCAGCTTGGGACCTGGAGGGCAGTACTTC. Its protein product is CASSLGPGGQYF.

Here the CDR3 DNA reads TGTGCCAGCAGTTCTGGACAGGGCACTCGGGGCTACACCTTC. It yields the protein CASSSGQGTRGYTF. The V gene is TRBV27, the J gene TRBJ1-2; TRBD1 matches at 8 bases. The CDR3 runs to 14 residues. Germline V gene data show CDR1 as MNHEY and CDR2 as SMNVEV (reference sequence). With 4 bases clipped from V and 8 bases from J, the junction kept 9 bases outside the gene matches.

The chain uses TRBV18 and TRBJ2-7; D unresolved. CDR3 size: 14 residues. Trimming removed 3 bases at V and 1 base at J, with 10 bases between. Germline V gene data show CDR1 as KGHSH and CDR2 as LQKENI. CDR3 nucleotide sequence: TGTGCCAGCTCACCGGCGGAAGGATCCTACGAGCAGTACTTC. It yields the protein CASSPAEGSYEQYF.

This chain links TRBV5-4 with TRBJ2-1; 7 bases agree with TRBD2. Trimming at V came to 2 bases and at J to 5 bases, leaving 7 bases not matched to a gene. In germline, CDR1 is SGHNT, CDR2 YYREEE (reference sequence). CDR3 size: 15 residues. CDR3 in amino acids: CASSFRRGKDNEQFF. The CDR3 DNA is TGTGCCAGCAGCTTCAGGCGGGGGAAGGACAATGAGCAGTTCTTC.

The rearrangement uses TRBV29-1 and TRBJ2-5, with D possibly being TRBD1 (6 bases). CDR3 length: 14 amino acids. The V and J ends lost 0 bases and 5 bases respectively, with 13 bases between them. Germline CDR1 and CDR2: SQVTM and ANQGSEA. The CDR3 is CSVEDTGLKETQYF. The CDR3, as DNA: TGCAGCGTTGAAGATACAGGGTTAAAGGAGACCCAGTACTTC.

The CDR3, as DNA: TGTGCCAGCAGCTTGAGAGGGACAGGGGCCGGGGAGCTGTTTTTT. Its translation: CASSLRGTGAGELFF. The chain has TRBV5-5 and TRBJ2-2; 10 bases fit TRBD1. CDR1 SGHKS and CDR2 YYEKEE come from the germline V gene (reference sequence). V lost 1 base, J lost 6 bases, and 3 bases stayed unmatched. The CDR3 is 15 residues long. The full variable domain, its missing parts supplied by reference TRBV5-5 and TRBJ2-2, is DAGVTQSPTHLIKTRGQQVTLRCSPISGHKSVSWYQQVLGQGPQFIFQYYEKEERGRGNFPDRFSARQFPNYSSELNVNALLLGDSALYLCASSLRGTGAGELFFGEGSRLTVL.

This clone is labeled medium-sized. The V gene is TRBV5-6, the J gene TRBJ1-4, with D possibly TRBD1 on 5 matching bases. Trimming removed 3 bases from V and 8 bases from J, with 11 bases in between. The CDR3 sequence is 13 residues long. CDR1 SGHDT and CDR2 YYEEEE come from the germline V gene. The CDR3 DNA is TGTGCCAGCAGCTCTCAGGGTCAGGAAAAACTGTTTTTT. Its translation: CASSSQGQEKLFF. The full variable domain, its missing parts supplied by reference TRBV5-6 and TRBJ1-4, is DAGVTQSPTHLIKTRGQQVTLRCSPKSGHDTVSWYQQALGQGPQFIFQYYEEEERQRGNFPDRFSGHQFPNYSSELNVNALLLGDSALYLCASSSQGQEKLFFGSGTQLSVL.

The chain's CDR3 is CASSGGRTDTQYF. DNA of the CDR3: TGTGCCAGTAGCGGGGGTAGGACAGATACGCAGTATTTT. The chain couples TRBV19 to TRBJ2-3, with D perhaps matching TRBD2 (6 bases). Per germline, CDR1 LNHDA and CDR2 SQIVND (reference sequence). The CDR3 length is 13 residues. The V end was cut by 6 bases, the J end by 3 bases, with 10 bases between.

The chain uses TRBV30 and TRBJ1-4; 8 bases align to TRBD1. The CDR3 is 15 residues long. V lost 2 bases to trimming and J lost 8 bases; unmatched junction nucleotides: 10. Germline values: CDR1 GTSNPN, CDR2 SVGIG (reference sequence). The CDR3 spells CAWSPGQGDTEKLFF. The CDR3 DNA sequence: TGTGCCTGGAGTCCAGGACAGGGTGACACAGAAAAACTGTTTTTT.

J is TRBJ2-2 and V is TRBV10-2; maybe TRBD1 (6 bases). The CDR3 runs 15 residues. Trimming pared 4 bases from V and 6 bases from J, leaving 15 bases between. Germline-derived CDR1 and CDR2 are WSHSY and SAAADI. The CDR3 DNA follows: TGCGCCAGCAGTGGACCGTCAGGGGTCGCCGGGGAGCTGTTTTTT. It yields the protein CASSGPSGVAGELFF.

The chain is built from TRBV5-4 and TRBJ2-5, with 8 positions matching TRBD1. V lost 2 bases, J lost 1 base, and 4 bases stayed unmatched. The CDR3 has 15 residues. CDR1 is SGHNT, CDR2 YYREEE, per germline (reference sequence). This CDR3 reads CASSLWTGSQETQYF. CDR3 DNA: TGTGCCAGCAGCTTATGGACAGGGAGCCAAGAGACCCAGTACTTC.

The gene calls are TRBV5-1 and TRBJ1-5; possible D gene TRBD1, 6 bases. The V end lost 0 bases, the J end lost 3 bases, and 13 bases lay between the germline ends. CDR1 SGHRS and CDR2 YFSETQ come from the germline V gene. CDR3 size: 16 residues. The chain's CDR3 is CASSLVGGATNQPQHF. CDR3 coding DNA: TGCGCCAGCAGCTTGGTAGGGGGGGCGACCAATCAGCCCCAGCATTTT.

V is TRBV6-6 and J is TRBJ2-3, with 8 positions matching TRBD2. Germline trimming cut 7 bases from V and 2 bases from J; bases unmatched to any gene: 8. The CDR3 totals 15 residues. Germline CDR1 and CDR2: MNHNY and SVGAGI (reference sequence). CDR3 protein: CASTVGGGFTDTQYF. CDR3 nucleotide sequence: TGTGCCAGCACGGTCGGCGGGGGGTTCACAGATACGCAGTATTTT.

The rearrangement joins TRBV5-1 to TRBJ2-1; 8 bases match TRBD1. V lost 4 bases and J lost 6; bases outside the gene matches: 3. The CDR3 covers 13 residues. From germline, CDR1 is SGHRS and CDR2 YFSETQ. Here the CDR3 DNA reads TGCGCCAGCAGCGCGACAGGGGTCAATGAGCAGTTCTTC. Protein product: CASSATGVNEQFF.

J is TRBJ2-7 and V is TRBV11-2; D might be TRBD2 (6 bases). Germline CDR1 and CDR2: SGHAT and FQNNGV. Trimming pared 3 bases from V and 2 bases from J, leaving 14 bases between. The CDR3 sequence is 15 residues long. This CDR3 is CASSLEPGRTYEQYF. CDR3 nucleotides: TGTGCCAGCAGCTTGGAGCCAGGGAGGACCTACGAGCAGTACTTC.